These T cell receptor beta chains were read from a single sample in a study of blood T cells in healthy people across ages. MiXCR was run by TCRdb on the 5' RACE reads, yielding one entry per CDR3 protein. Of 1.6 million or so distinct CDR3 sequences in the sample, almost 35% were seen once. The sequenced sample was blood. The receptors shown here come from a woman between 25 and 40 years old in good health. The CDR3 runs from the conserved cysteine through the conserved F or W. The D gene is left open where the match is weak. Clone size is shown for a subset of rows, as once, few, many or a class of expanded clone.

CSAVQGTTNEKLFF	TGCAGTGCTGTCCAGGGGACCACTAATGAAAAACTGTTTTTT	.	.	TRBV20-1	TRBJ1-4
CASSVLGGSSYNEQFF	TGTGCCAGCAGTGTCCTTGGCGGGAGCTCCTACAATGAGCAGTTCTTC	.	TRBD2	TRBV27	TRBJ2-1
CSGGGDNEQFF	TGCAGCGGGGGGGGGGACAATGAGCAGTTCTTC	few	TRBD2	TRBV29-1	TRBJ2-1
CASSLGVGRPQHF	TGTGCCAGCAGTTTAGGGGTGGGGCGGCCCCAGCATTTT	.	.	TRBV27	TRBJ1-5
CASSRTLSSGRYNEQFF	TGTGCCAGCAGCCGAACCCTGTCTAGCGGACGATACAATGAGCAGTTCTTC	few	TRBD2	TRBV11-1	TRBJ2-1
CASRTGTVHQPQHF	TGTGCCAGCAGAACCGGGACAGTTCATCAGCCCCAGCATTTT	.	TRBD1	TRBV6-6	TRBJ1-5
CASSVKRSLPYEQYF	TGTGCCAGCAGCGTCAAGCGCAGCTTGCCCTACGAGCAGTACTTC	many	.	TRBV13	TRBJ2-7
CASSPPNRDSGNTIYF	TGTGCCAGCTCACCACCCAACAGGGACTCTGGAAACACCATATATTTT	.	.	TRBV18	TRBJ1-3
CSASLAEIDTQYF	TGCAGTGCTAGTTTAGCGGAGATAGATACGCAGTATTTT	many	.	TRBV20-1	TRBJ2-3
CASDRDLTYEQYF	TGTGCCAGCGACCGGGACCTAACCTACGAGCAGTACTTC	.	.	TRBV6-1	TRBJ2-7
CASSPGALETQYF	TGTGCCAGCAGCCCAGGCGCTTTGGAGACCCAGTACTTC	many	.	TRBV9	TRBJ2-5
CASSLEGTATDTQYF	TGTGCCAGCAGCTTAGAGGGGACGGCCACAGATACGCAGTATTTT	.	.	TRBV13	TRBJ2-3
CSATISGSDEQYF	TGCAGTGCAACCATTAGCGGGAGTGATGAGCAGTACTTC	few	TRBD2	TRBV20-1	TRBJ2-7
CASSYQGLVTEAFF	TGTGCCAGCAGTTACCAGGGGTTGGTCACTGAAGCTTTCTTT	.	.	TRBV6-5	TRBJ1-1
CASSLKLAGSDTQYF	TGTGCCAGCAGTTTAAAACTAGCGGGATCAGATACGCAGTATTTT	.	TRBD2	TRBV12-3/TRBV12-4	TRBJ2-3
CATSDPGQYQTGELFF	TGTGCCACCAGTGACCCCGGACAGTATCAGACCGGGGAGCTGTTTTTT	.	.	TRBV24-1	TRBJ2-2
CASSEERDCGYTF	TGTGCCAGCAGTGAAGAACGCGACTGTGGCTACACCTTC	.	.	TRBV6-1	TRBJ1-2
CASSLNQGAGYGYTF	TGCGCCAGCAGCCTAAACCAGGGGGCTGGCTATGGCTACACCTTC	.	TRBD1	TRBV5-1	TRBJ1-2
CSALGQGPVNYGYTF	TGCAGTGCCCTCGGACAGGGTCCTGTCAACTATGGCTACACCTTC	many	TRBD1	TRBV20-1	TRBJ1-2
CASRVQLNTEAFF	TGTGCCAGCAGGGTACAGCTGAACACTGAAGCTTTCTTT	.	.	TRBV4-2	TRBJ1-1
CSATRTGAVHGAFF	TGCAGTGCCACCAGGACAGGGGCGGTACACGGAGCTTTCTTT	few	TRBD1	TRBV20-1	TRBJ1-1
CASRGGAEEQYF	TGTGCCTCACGGGGGGGGGCTGAGGAGCAGTACTTC	few	TRBD2	TRBV10-3	TRBJ2-7
CASSYSRGHGYTF	TGTGCCAGCAGTTACTCGAGGGGGCACGGCTACACCTTC	.	TRBD1	TRBV6-5	TRBJ1-2
CASSRTENEQFF	TGTGCCAGCAGTAGGACAGAGAATGAGCAGTTCTTC	.	.	TRBV6-2/TRBV6-3	TRBJ2-1
CASSQGGGYYEQYF	TGCGCCAGCAGCCAAGGAGGGGGATACTACGAGCAGTACTTC	.	.	TRBV4-1	TRBJ2-7
CASSSWTGANTEAFF	TGTGCCAGCAGCTCCTGGACAGGAGCGAACACTGAAGCTTTCTTT	.	TRBD1	TRBV7-3	TRBJ1-1
CSAPTGIWNTEAFF	TGCAGTGCTCCTACAGGGATTTGGAACACTGAAGCTTTCTTT	.	.	TRBV20-1	TRBJ1-1
CASIGLAGGKNYNEQFF	TGTGCCAGTATCGGACTAGCGGGAGGGAAAAACTACAATGAGCAGTTCTTC	few	TRBD2	TRBV27	TRBJ2-1
CASKDAEPYEQYF	TGTGCCAGCAAAGATGCGGAACCCTACGAGCAGTACTTC	.	.	TRBV2	TRBJ2-7
CASSHGTVHTF	TGTGCCAGCAGCCATGGAACGGTTCACACCTTC	.	.	TRBV14	TRBJ1-2
CASSQDLASGSVTGELFF	TGCGCCAGCAGCCAAGATTTGGCTAGCGGGAGTGTCACCGGGGAGCTGTTTTTT	.	TRBD2	TRBV4-1	TRBJ2-2